The 8 T cell receptor beta chains below all came from one sample that was sequenced in a study of shared clonotypes between healthy human individuals. Assay used: immunoSEQ multiplex PCR; TCRdb lists only in-frame clones, some missing. The repertoire holds some 2,500,000 clones, with 80% to 95% as singletons. Sequences were obtained from naive CD4+ T cells from PBMCs. Subset meaning: CD45RA+ positively selected. The receptors were sampled from a man in his late teens or twenties in good health. Some clones in this sample may be carry-over from other donors' samples.

The CDR3 nucleotides are TGTGCCAGCAGCCAAGGACAGGGGGTATACGAGCAGTACTTC. Translation gives CASSQGQGVYEQYF. This chain joins TRBV4-2 and TRBJ2-7; 9 bases fit TRBD1. The V and J ends lost 1 base and 4 bases, in that order; junction bases with no gene match: 2. CDR1 and CDR2 from the germline V gene are LGHNA and YNFKEQ. This CDR3 region has 14 residues.

About this clone itself: The same CDR3 can be traced to other DNA sequences in this sample. The chain has TRBV27 and TRBJ1-5, with TRBD1 matching 10 bases. Germline V gene sequence: CDR1 MNHEY, CDR2 SMNVEV (reference sequence). Trimming took 3 bases from V and 5 from J; bases not matched to a gene: 1. The CDR3 extends over 14 amino acids. The CDR3 bases are TGTGCCAGCAGTTTGGACAGGGGGGATCAGCCCCAGCATTTT. Amino acid sequence: CASSLDRGDQPQHF.

The chain has TRBV19 and TRBJ2-3; weak D call: TRBD1 (8 bases). This CDR3 region has 17 residues. Trimming took 3 bases from V and 7 from J, leaving 23 bases between them. CDR1 LNHDA and CDR2 SQIVND come from the germline V gene (reference sequence). This CDR3 is CASSMVGRTGLENTQYF. In DNA form, the CDR3 reads TGTGCCAGTAGTATGGTCGGGAGGACAGGGTTGGAGAATACGCAGTATTTT.

The chain has TRBV27 and TRBJ1-1; D remains ambiguous. Germline CDR1 is MNHEY and CDR2 is SMNVEV (reference sequence). The ends were cut back, 6 bases at V and 4 bases at J, with 12 bases in the middle. The CDR3 loop spans 13 amino acids. CDR3 sequence (DNA): TGTGCCAGCAGGTTACATAGAGTCACTGAAGCTTTCTTT. Its protein is CASRLHRVTEAFF.

As concerns this clone: This specimen includes other DNA sequences encoding the same CDR3. V and J are TRBV5-1 and TRBJ2-1; D not certain. The CDR3 is 13 residues long. CDR1 is SGHRS, CDR2 YFSETQ, per germline. Between the trimmed V and J ends, which lost 0 bases and 5 bases, there was a span of 6 bases. The CDR3 DNA sequence: TGCGCCAGCAGCTTGGGACCTAACAATGAGCAGTTCTTC. Its protein is CASSLGPNNEQFF.

This rearrangement joins TRBV18 to TRBJ2-3; D might be TRBD1 (6 bases). Deletions cut 4 bases from V and 6 bases from J, with 17 bases between. Germline CDR1 is KGHSH and CDR2 is LQKENI. The CDR3 consists of 15 residues. The CDR3 loop is CASSRGTIQGDTQYF. The CDR3 DNA follows: TGTGCCAGCTCACGGGGAACTATACAGGGCGATACGCAGTATTTT.

The rearrangement joins TRBV9 to TRBJ1-3, with a possible D match to TRBD1 (5 bases). The CDR3 spans 17 residues. The germline V and J ends were trimmed by 0 bases and 0 bases, with 13 bases remaining between them. CDR1 SGDLS and CDR2 YYNGEE come from the germline V gene. The CDR3 is CASSVAASGSSGNTIYF. The CDR3 region has the DNA TGTGCCAGCAGCGTAGCCGCGTCAGGGTCCTCTGGAAACACCATATATTTT. Full variable domain (remainder filled in from reference TRBV9 and TRBJ1-3): DSGVTQTPKHLITATGQRVTLRCSPRSGDLSVYWYQQSLDQGLQFLIQYYNGEERAKGNILERFSAQQFPDLHSELNLSSLELGDSALYFCASSVAASGSSGNTIYFGEGSWLTVV.

V usage is TRBV10-3 and J usage is TRBJ1-5, with 11 nucleotides matching TRBD1. The CDR3 is made up of 14 amino acids. V lost 11 bases to trimming and J lost 7 bases; unmatched junction nucleotides: 10. Germline CDR1 and CDR2: ENHRY and SYGVKD. CDR3 DNA: TGTGCCGCTGAGGCCGGGACAGGGGGACAGCCCCAGCATTTT. Protein product: CAAEAGTGGQPQHF.